This T cell receptor (beta chain) was captured in a study of T-cell memory formation after mild COVID-19. The V gene lost 4 bases and the J gene lost 7 bases, with 15 bases spanning the gap. The CDR3 has 14 residues. CDR1 is LNHNV and CDR2 is YYDKDF in the germline V gene (reference sequence). In TCRdb, the 5' RACE reads were re-called with MiXCR into one record per CDR3 protein. The profile shows hundreds of thousands of distinct CDR3 sequences, about 16% of them singletons. This clonotype originated in a man between 18 and 35 years old who had mild COVID-19 (a few samples of this study predate the infection). Cell type and time point are not known. The chain joins TRBV15 to TRBJ2-3, with D unresolved. The specimen sequenced was PBMCs or a T cell subset sorted from them (not recorded which). CDR3 protein: CATSTRPGFNTQYF. Here the CDR3 DNA reads TGTGCCACCAGCACACGCCCCGGTTTTAATACGCAGTATTTT.